This T cell receptor beta chain comes out of a study of glioma-infiltrating T cells (dated by TCRdb to about 2016). About the full investigation: Glioma tissue, non-neoplastic brain tissue and matched peripheral blood mononuclear cells were used as sources from which TCR alpha- and beta-chain repertoires were sequenced. Each tissue-infiltrating repertoire was compared with the same patient's peripheral blood repertoire to measure divergence between tissue and blood T-cell populations. Three low-grade glioma patients, under ten primary glioblastoma patients and three non-glioma patients contributing non-neoplastic brain tissue were included in the paired cohort. The paper as a whole reports these results and caveats: Small numbers underpinned the group comparisons: about 8 glioblastoma patients, three low-grade glioma patients and three non-neoplastic patients. Very few CDR3 sequences were shared between tissue and blood, attributed to high CDR3 diversity and limited sampling. In non-neoplastic patients, VJ-independent divergence between tissue and blood fell below expectation, whereas in all gliomas, and especially in low-grade gliomas, the divergence rose above expectation.

TCR alpha and beta CDR3 regions were amplified with the iRepertoire nested amplicon-rescue multiplex PCR (arm-PCR) platform from RNA. The input for one-step reverse transcription and amplification was about 90-400 ng of tissue mRNA or PBMC total RNA. Following bead purification, Illumina adapters were added by a secondary multiplex PCR, and libraries between 200 and 400 bp were gel-purified. Libraries carried internal 6-nucleotide barcodes used for demultiplexing. The libraries were sequenced on an Illumina MiSeq using 2x220 or 2x250 nucleotide paired-end reads. The original methods were these. Paired reads were merged using FLASH 1.2.11 and aligned with BWA-MEM to the GRCh37 human genome, and TRA and TRB reads were then extracted. An IMGT-derived reference of cassette sequences and CDR3 motifs, with pseudogenes included, was used for V and J assignment. Three-frame translation of reads was performed, and productive CDR3s were defined as those with a C...FGXG motif and no stop codons. Clonotypes were defined as unique combinations of V-J cassette pair and CDR3 amino acid sequence. Hamming distance filtering was applied to reads, with thresholds set by the sequence error rate of each sample in mapped regions. TCRdb trimmed the raw reads at Q25, called clones with MiXCR and kept productive beta chains. Every distinct CDR3 protein forms one entry, paired with its most common genes and DNA. For this entry, the V and J calls and clone size follow TCRdb and not the study's own pipeline. This sample holds 150,000 to 200,000 distinct CDR3 sequences; roughly 32% were observed only once. The ten top clones hold roughly a fifth of the sample.

About this clonotype: The antigen this receptor binds is unknown. Since a much larger clone is just one base distant, this may be a read error.

CDR1 and CDR2 were assigned from the germline V gene as SGHVS and FQNEAQ. The CDR3 contains 14 residues, cysteine and phenylalanine counted. The CDR3 DNA has 42 bases and is translated from base 1. The sequencing input was glioma tissue, nonneoplastic brain tissue, or PBMCs (not recorded which). The clonotype was recovered from a human donor with low-grade glioma or glioblastoma, undergoing nonglioma brain surgery, or in good health (not recorded which). The V and J segments used are TRBV7-8 and TRBJ2-7; possibly the D gene is TRBD1, per 5 matching bases. The CDR3 region: CASRYTGNSYKQYF. Here is the DNA: TGTGCCAGCAGATACACAGGAAACTCCTACAAGCAGTACTTC.